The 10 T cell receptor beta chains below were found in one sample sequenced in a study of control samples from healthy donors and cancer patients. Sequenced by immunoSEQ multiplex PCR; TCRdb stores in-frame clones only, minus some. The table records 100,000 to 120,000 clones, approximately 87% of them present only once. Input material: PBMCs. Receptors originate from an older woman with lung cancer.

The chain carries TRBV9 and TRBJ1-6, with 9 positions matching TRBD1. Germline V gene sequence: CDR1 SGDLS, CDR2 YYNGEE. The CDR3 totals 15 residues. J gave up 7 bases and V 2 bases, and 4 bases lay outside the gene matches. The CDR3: CASSVRDRENSPLHF. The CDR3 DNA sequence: TGTGCCAGCAGCGTCCGGGACAGGGAAAATTCACCCCTCCACTTT. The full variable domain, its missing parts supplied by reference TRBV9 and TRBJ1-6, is DSGVTQTPKHLITATGQRVTLRCSPRSGDLSVYWYQQSLDQGLQFLIQYYNGEERAKGNILERFSAQQFPDLHSELNLSSLELGDSALYFCASSVRDRENSPLHFGNGTRLTVT.

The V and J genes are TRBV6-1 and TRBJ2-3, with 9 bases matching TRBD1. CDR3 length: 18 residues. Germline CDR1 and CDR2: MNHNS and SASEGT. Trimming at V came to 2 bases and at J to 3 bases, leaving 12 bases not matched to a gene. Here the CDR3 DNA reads TGTGCCAGCAGTGAACACCCGACAGGGGGTGGGAGGACAGATACGCAGTATTTT. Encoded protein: CASSEHPTGGGRTDTQYF.

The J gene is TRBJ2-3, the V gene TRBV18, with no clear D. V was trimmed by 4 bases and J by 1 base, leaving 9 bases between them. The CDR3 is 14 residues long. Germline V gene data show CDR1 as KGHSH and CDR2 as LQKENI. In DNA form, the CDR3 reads TGTGCCAGCTCACTGAATGAGGGCACAGATACGCAGTATTTT. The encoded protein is CASSLNEGTDTQYF.

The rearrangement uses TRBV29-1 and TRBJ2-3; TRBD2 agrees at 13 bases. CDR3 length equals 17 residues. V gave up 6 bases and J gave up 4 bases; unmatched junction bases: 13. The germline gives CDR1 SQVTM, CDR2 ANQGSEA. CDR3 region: CSVRKVGLAGEADTQYF. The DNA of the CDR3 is TGCAGCGTCCGAAAAGTAGGACTAGCGGGAGAGGCAGATACGCAGTATTTT.

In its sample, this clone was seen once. CDR3 DNA sequence: TGTGCCAGCGTCTACGCTCCCAGCTACGAGCAGTACTTC. Its protein is CASVYAPSYEQYF. This chain joins TRBV2 and TRBJ2-7, with D unclear. Per germline, CDR1 SNHLY and CDR2 FYNNEI. This CDR3 comprises 13 residues. Trimming shortened V by 8 bases and J by 3 bases, and 14 bases separated the two germline ends.

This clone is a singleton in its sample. CDR3 in DNA: TGTGCCAGCAGCCAAGCGGTGCGGGGGGGCCACACAGATACGCAGTATTTT. It translates to CASSQAVRGGHTDTQYF. The chain has TRBV4-2 and TRBJ2-3; 9 bases line up with TRBD2. This CDR3 contains 17 residues. Unmatched junction bases numbered 7, after V lost 1 base and J lost 2 bases. Per germline, CDR1 LGHNA and CDR2 YNFKEQ.

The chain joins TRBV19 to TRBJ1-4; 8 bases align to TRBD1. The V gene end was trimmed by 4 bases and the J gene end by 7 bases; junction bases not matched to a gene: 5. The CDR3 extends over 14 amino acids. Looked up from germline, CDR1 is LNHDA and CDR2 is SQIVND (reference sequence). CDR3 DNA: TGTGCCAGTAGTACGCGGACAGGGAGTGAAAAACTGTTTTTT. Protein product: CASSTRTGSEKLFF.

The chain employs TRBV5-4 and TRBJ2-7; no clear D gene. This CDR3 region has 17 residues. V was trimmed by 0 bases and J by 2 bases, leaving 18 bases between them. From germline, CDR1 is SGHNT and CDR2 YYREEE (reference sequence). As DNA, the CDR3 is TGTGCCAGCAGCTTGGCGGGTGGTGGCTTTTCCCCCTACGAGCAGTACTTC. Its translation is CASSLAGGGFSPYEQYF.

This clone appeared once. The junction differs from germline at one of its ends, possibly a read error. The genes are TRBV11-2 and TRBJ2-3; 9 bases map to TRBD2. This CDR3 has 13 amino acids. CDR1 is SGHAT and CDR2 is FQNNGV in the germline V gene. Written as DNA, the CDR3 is TGTGCCAGCAGCTTAGAGTCGGCTAGCGGGGAGACGTTT. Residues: CASSLESASGETF.

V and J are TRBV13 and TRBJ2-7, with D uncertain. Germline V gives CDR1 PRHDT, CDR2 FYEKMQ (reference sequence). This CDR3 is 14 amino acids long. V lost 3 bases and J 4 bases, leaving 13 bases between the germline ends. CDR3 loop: CASSLGLTGYEQYF. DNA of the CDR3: TGTGCCAGCAGCTTGGGGTTGACTGGATACGAGCAGTACTTC.